This T cell receptor beta chain was observed in a study of cytomegalovirus exposure and HLA in healthy donors. Study-wide points: Specificity of a few CMV-associated chains for CMV antigens was verified in vitro. The tendency of first-cohort TCR clusters to co-occur in the approximately 120 validation repertoires was identified by a subsequent analysis. Cytomegalovirus association was assigned to approximately 160 TCR beta chains.

The method was immunoSEQ multiplex PCR; TCRdb's version includes in-frame clones alone and lacks a portion of them. This table has some 170,000 clones, just under 85% appearing once. Trimming pared 0 bases from V and 3 bases from J, leaving 11 bases between. The germline V gene has CDR1 KGHSH and CDR2 LQKENI. This CDR3 contains 15 residues. Donors came from a validation cohort of 95 to 150 subjects, distinct from the first 666-subject cohort. As for this clone: The antigen is unknown.

This chain connects TRBV18 to TRBJ1-1; the D is unclear. The sequence came from a man aged 30 to 45 in good health and CMV-seropositive. The sample was PBMCs. The DNA of the CDR3 is TGTGCCAGCTCACCACCGGTTTCGGGGTACACTGAAGCTTTCTTT. Translating gives CASSPPVSGYTEAFF.